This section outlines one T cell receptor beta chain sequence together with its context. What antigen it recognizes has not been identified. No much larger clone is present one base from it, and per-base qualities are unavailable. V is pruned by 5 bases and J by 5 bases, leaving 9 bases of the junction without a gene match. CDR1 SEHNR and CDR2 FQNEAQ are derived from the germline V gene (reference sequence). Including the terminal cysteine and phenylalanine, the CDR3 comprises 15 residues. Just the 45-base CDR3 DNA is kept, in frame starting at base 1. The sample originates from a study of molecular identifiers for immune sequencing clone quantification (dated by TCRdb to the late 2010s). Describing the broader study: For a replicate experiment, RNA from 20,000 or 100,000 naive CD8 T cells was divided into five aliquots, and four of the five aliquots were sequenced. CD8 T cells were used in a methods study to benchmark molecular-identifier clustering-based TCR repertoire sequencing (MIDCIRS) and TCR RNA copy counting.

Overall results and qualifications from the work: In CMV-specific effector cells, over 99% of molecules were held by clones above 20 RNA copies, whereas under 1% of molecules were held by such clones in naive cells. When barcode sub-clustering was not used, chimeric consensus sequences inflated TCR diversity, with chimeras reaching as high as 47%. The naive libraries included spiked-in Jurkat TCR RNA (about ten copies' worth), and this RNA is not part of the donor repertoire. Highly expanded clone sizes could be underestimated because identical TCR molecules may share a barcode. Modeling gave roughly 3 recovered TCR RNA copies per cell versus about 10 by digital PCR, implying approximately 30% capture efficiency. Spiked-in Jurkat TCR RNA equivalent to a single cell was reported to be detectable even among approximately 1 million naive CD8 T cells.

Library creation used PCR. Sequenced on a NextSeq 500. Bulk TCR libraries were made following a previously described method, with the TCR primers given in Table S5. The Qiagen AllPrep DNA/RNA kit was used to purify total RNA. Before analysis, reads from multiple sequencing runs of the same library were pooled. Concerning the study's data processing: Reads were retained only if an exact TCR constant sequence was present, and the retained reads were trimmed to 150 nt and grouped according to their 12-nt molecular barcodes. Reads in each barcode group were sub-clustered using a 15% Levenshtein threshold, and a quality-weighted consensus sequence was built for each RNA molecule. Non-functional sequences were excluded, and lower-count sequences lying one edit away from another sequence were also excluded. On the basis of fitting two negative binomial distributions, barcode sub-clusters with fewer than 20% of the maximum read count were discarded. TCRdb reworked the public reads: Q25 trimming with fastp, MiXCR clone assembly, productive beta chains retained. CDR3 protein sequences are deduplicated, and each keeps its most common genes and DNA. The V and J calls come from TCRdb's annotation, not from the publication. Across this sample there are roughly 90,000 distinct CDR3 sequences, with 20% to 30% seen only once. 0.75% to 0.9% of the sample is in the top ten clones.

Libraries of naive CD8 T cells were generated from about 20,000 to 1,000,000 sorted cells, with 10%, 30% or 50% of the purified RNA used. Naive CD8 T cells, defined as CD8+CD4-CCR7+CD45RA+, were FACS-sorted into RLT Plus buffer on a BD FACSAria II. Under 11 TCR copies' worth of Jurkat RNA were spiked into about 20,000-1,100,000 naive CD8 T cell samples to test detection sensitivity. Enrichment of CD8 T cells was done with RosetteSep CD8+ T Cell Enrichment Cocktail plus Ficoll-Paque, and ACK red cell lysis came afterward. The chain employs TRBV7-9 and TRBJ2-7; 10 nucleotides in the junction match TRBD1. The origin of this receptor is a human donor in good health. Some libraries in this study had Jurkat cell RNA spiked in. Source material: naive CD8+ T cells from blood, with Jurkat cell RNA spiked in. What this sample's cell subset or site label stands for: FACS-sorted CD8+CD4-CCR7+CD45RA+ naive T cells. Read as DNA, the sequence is TGTGCCAGCAGCGCGTCCCGGGACAGGGGAGACGAGCAGTACTTC. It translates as CASSASRDRGDEQYF.